This TCR beta chain was identified in a study of CXCR3-negative and CXCR3-positive naive CD8 T cells. UMI-tagged TRB cDNA libraries were built via 5' RACE. From the 5' RACE reads, TCRdb lists one entry per CDR3 protein and no DNA. Its listing shows under 55,000 distinct CDR3 sequences. Study-wide results and limits: Memory CD8+ cells had much lower diversity, and both naive subsets had comparably high diversity.

With respect to this clonotype: Its antigen remains unidentified.

The germline CDR1 and CDR2 sequences are MNHEY and SVGEGT. The CDR3 totals 13 residues. The chain joins TRBV6-2 or TRBV6-3 to TRBJ2-7; TCRdb proposes TRBD1, but this gene call is untestable without DNA. This sequence was found in a human donor in good health. Some clones in this sample may be carry-over from other donors' samples. The sequencing sample was made of memory CD8+ T cells from blood. The CDR3 region is CATWNRVPYEQYF.